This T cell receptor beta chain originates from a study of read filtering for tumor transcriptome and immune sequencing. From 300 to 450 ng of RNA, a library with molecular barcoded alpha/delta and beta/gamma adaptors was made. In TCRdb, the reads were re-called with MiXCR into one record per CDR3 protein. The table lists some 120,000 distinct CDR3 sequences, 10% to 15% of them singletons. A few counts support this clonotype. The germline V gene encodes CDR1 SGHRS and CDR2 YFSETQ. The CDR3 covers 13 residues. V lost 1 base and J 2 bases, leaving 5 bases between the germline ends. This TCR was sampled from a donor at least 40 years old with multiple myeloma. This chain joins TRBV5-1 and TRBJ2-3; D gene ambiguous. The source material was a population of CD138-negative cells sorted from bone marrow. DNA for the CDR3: TGCGCCAGCAGCTTGTCGATCACAGATACGCAGTATTTT. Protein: CASSLSITDTQYF.